This T cell receptor beta chain was recorded in a study of T-cell memory formation after mild COVID-19. As for the study in general: Clustering of TCRs was largely donor specific.

CDR3 length: 14 residues. The V end lost 7 bases, the J end lost 2 bases, and 12 bases lay between the germline ends. Germline V gene lookup returns CDR1 MDHEN and CDR2 SYDVKM. This clonotype has more than one count but fewer than ten. Its antigen is currently unknown. 5'RACE, which relied on constant-segment primers, yielded TCR alpha and TCR beta cDNA libraries carrying sample barcodes and UMIs. TCRdb re-derived calls from the 5' RACE reads in MiXCR, one entry per CDR3 protein. Of 120,000 or so distinct CDR3 sequences in the sample, less than 6.5% were seen once. Findings and caveats of the study: Clones that contracted from day 15 to 85 had balanced CD4/CD8; later expanders were CD4+ biased.

The chain joins TRBV28 to TRBJ2-4; possibly TRBD1 for D (5 bases). Material for sequencing was PBMCs or a T cell subset sorted from them (not recorded which). This receptor was obtained from an adult woman who had mild COVID-19 (a few samples of this study predate the infection). Cell type and time point are not known. The chain's CDR3 is CASNQGFSKNIQYF. In DNA, the CDR3 is TGTGCCAGCAACCAGGGATTTTCCAAAAACATTCAGTACTTC.